The clone carrying this TCR beta chain was seen only once. Its antigen is not identified. This CDR3 is 14 amino acids long. Trimming cost V 5 bases and J 14 bases; bases outside gene matches: 15. CDR1 is MNHEY, CDR2 SVGAGI, per germline. This sample stems from a study of T cells in localized non-small cell lung cancer. The assay was immunoSEQ multiplex PCR, and TCRdb's table has in-frame clones only and misses some. The sample contains 70,000 to 100,000 clones, approximately 90% of which appear only once. Whole-study findings and limits: Only one tumor region went through sequencing, so heterogeneity may still be there. Prolonged overall survival went with higher T cell density in the blood. For the top 100 tumor clones, a median approximately 50 also appeared in adjacent lung.

This TCR derives from a woman aged 35 to 69 with stage II squamous cell lung carcinoma. V gene TRBV6-5 combines with J gene TRBJ2-3, with TRBD2 matching over 8 bases. The source material was PBMCs, sampled before any cancer treatment. CDR3 sequence (DNA): TGTGCCAGCAGTCTTGCTCTTCTAGCGGGCGCTAGGTATTTT. Translated: CASSLALLAGARYF.